Described below is a single TCR beta chain sequence and its context. Its antigen remains unidentified. The germline CDR1 and CDR2 sequences are MNHEY and SMNVEV (reference sequence). CDR3 length: 15 residues. Trimming cost V 5 bases and J 4 bases, with 17 bases left between them. Profiling relied on immunoSEQ multiplex PCR, and the TCRdb table lists in-frame clones only, not all of them. Seen here are some 6,000 clones, 65% to 75% observed once, and the top ten hold around 15%. The entry originates in a study of T cells and Merkel cell carcinoma outcomes. Study-level findings and limits: In Merkel cell carcinoma, repertoire and T-cell density reportedly predicted outcomes.

The sample was tumor tissue from Merkel cell carcinoma. The sequence was collected from a human donor with Merkel cell carcinoma. Some clones in this sample may be carry-over from other donors' samples. The genes are TRBV27 and TRBJ1-2; weak D call: TRBD1 (5 bases). In DNA form, the CDR3 reads TGTGCCAGCAGTCTCCCATTTCCGGGACTCTATGGCTACACCTTC. Its translation is CASSLPFPGLYGYTF.